This TCR beta chain was documented in a study of cytomegalovirus exposure and HLA in healthy donors. Vbeta (60) and Jbeta (13) primers were used in the PCR. TCRdb's copy holds only in-frame clones and misses some; the assay was immunoSEQ multiplex PCR. This table holds 200,000 to 250,000 clones, 75% to 85% found once. The CDR3 spans 15 residues. V was cut by 0 bases and J by 8 bases, with 14 bases left in between. The TCR sequence derives from a woman between 40 and 50 years old in good health and CMV-seronegative. The chain joins TRBV5-3 to TRBJ2-2, with D unresolved. TRBV5-3 counts as an open reading frame of uncertain function. The sample consisted of PBMCs. CDR3 in amino acids: CARSLVCLTSGELFF. DNA for the CDR3: TGTGCCAGAAGCTTGGTTTGCCTGACTTCTGGGGAGCTGTTTTTT.